One and the same sample provided the 5 T cell receptor beta chains below, sequenced in a study of shared clonotypes between healthy human individuals. The method was immunoSEQ multiplex PCR; TCRdb's version includes in-frame clones alone and lacks a portion of them. The sample shows some 1 million clones, 70% to 80% of them seen only once. The sequencing sample was made of memory CD4+ T cells sorted from blood. Stated subset: CD45RA-negative fraction. All receptors come from a man between 18 and 29 years old in good health.

The J gene is TRBJ2-5, the V gene TRBV11-2; 10 positions match TRBD2. This CDR3 is built from 15 residues. Looked up from germline, CDR1 is SGHAT and CDR2 is FQNNGV. V lost 2 bases, J lost 1 base, and 1 base stayed unmatched. The CDR3 coding sequence is TGTGCCAGCAGCTTAACTAGCGGGGCCCAAGAGACCCAGTACTTC. Its translation: CASSLTSGAQETQYF.

J is TRBJ2-7 and V is TRBV4-1; D uncertain. CDR1 MGHRA and CDR2 YSYEKL come from the germline V gene. The CDR3 has 14 amino acids. The ends were cut back, 4 bases at V and 2 bases at J, with 12 bases in the middle. CDR3 sequence reads: CASSRQVGPYEQYF. CDR3 in DNA: TGCGCCAGCAGCCGGCAGGTCGGGCCCTACGAGCAGTACTTC.

The J gene is TRBJ1-1, the V gene TRBV6-5; D perhaps matches TRBD1 (5 bases). The CDR3 runs to 13 residues. The germline V gene has CDR1 MNHEY and CDR2 SVGAGI. Between the trimmed V and J ends, which lost 6 bases and 8 bases, there was a span of 16 bases. The CDR3 sequence: CASSFRERSEAFF. The CDR3 DNA reads TGTGCCAGCAGCTTCAGGGAAAGGTCCGAAGCTTTCTTT.

J is TRBJ2-7 and V is TRBV28, with D perhaps TRBD2 (6 bases). The CDR3 runs to 14 residues. V shed 4 bases and J shed 1 base, with 11 bases lying between them. Germline V gene data show CDR1 as MDHEN and CDR2 as SYDVKM. This CDR3 reads CASSSPGVSYEQYF. The CDR3 nucleotides read TGTGCCAGCAGTTCCCCGGGGGTATCCTACGAGCAGTACTTC.

The chain couples TRBV7-2 to TRBJ2-7; no definite D call. The CDR3 is made up of 12 amino acids. Germline CDR1 SGHTA, CDR2 FQGNSA. V dropped 4 bases and J dropped 1 base, with 5 bases sitting between them. The CDR3 nucleotides are TGTGCCAGCAGCTGGAGTTCCTACGAGCAGTACTTC. Translation gives CASSWSSYEQYF. The variable domain in full, with the rest retrieved from reference TRBV7-2 and TRBJ2-7, is GAGVSQSPSNKVTEKGKDVELRCDPISGHTALYWYRQSLGQGLEFLIYFQGNSAPDKSGLPSDRFSAERTGGSVSTLTIQRTQQEDSAVYLCASSWSSYEQYFGPGTRLTVT.